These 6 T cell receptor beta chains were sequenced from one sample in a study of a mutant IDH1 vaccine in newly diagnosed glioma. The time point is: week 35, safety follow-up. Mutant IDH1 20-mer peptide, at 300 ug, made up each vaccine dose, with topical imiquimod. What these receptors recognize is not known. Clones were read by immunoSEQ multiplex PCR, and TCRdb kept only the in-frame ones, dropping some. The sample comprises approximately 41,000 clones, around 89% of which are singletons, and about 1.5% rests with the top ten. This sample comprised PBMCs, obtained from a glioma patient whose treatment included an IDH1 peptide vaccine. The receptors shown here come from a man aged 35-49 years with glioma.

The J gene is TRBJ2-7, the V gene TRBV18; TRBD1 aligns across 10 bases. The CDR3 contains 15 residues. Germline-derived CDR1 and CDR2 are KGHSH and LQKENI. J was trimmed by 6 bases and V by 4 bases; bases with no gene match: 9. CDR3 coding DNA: TGTGCCAGCTCACGTCAACCGGGACAGGGGACCGAGCAGTACTTC. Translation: CASSRQPGQGTEQYF.

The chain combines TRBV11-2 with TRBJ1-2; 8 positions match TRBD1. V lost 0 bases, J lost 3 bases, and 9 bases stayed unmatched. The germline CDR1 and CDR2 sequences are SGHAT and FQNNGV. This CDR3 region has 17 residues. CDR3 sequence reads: CASSLDLPGQDHYGYTF. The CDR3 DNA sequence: TGTGCCAGCAGCTTAGACCTCCCGGGACAGGATCACTATGGCTACACCTTC. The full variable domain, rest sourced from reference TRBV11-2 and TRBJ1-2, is EAGVAQSPRYKIIEKRQSVAFWCNPISGHATLYWYQQILGQGPKLLIQFQNNGVVDDSQLPKDRFSAERLKGVDSTLKIQPAKLEDSAVYLCASSLDLPGQDHYGYTFGSGTRLTVV.

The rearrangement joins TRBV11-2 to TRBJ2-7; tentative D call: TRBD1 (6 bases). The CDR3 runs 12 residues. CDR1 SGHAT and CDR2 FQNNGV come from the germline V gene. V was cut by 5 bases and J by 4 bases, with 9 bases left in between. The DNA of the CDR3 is TGTGCCAGCAGCCCGACAGGTTACGAGCAGTACGTC. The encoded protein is CASSPTGYEQYV.

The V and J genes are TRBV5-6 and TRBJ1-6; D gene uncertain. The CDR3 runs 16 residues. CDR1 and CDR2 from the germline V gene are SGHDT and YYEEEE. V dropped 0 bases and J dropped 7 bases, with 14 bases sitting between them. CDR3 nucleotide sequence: TGTGCCAGCAGCTTGGAGGGAGGGCGCAGGAATTCACCCCTCCACTTT. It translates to CASSLEGGRRNSPLHF.

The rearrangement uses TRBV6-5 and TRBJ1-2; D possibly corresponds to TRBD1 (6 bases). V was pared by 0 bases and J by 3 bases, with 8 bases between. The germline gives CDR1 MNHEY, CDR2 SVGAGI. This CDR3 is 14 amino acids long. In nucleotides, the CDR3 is TGTGCCAGCAGTTACTCGGGGGGGCACTATGGCTACACCTTC. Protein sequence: CASSYSGGHYGYTF.

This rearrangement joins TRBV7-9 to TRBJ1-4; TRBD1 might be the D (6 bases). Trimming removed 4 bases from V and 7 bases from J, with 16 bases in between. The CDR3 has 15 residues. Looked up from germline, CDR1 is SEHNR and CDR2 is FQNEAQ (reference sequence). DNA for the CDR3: TGTGCCAGCAGCTCATTAACAGGGTCGTTTGAAAAACTGTTTTTT. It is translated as CASSSLTGSFEKLFF.